These T cell receptor beta chains were read from a single sample in a study of T cell repertoires in cytomegalovirus infection. Their recognized antigens are unknown. TCRdb reprocessed the reads via MiXCR and lists one record per CDR3 protein. The sample has approximately 76,000 distinct CDR3 sequences; 35% to 50% are singletons. This sample comprised CD8+ T cells from cultured PBMCs, obtained from culture after CMV antigen stimulation. The receptors were sampled from a human donor in good health (CMV status not recorded). Some clones in this sample may be carry-over from other donors' samples. Each CDR3 is given without its conserved first and last residue.

J: TRBJ2-1
V: TRBV5-4
CDR3: ASSSEASAYNEQF

J: TRBJ2-7
V: TRBV5-1
CDR3: ASSLATSYEQY

J: TRBJ2-3
V: TRBV11-2
CDR3: ASSLDPGDTQY

J: TRBJ2-3
V: TRBV7-9
CDR3: ASSLAGITDTQY

J: TRBJ2-3
V: TRBV28
CDR3: ASNAGGATQY

J: TRBJ2-3
V: TRBV6-8
CDR3: ASTLRGTASTDTQY

J: TRBJ1-4
V: TRBV6-8
CDR3: ASSYSGGANEKLF

J: TRBJ2-2
V: TRBV7-6
CDR3: ASSPHRDGELF

J: TRBJ2-3
V: TRBV7-8
CDR3: ASSLGRVRFADTQY

J: TRBJ2-2
V: TRBV12-3/TRBV12-4
CDR3: ASSFPGGGITGELF

J: TRBJ2-1
V: TRBV19
CDR3: ASSPHPDTGNEQF

J: TRBJ2-5
V: TRBV11-2
CDR3: ASSHLLAGGQETQY

J: TRBJ2-1
V: TRBV29-1
CDR3: SVEDATEGDVDEQF

J: TRBJ2-1
V: TRBV19
CDR3: ASSPIAGDAYNEQF

J: TRBJ2-1
V: TRBV5-4
CDR3: ASSFLGGHDYNEQF

J: TRBJ1-4
V: TRBV7-6
CDR3: AGWSGRANEKLF

J: TRBJ2-2
V: TRBV28
CDR3: ASRALSAATGELF

J: TRBJ2-3
V: TRBV20-1
CDR3: SARGPEDRTDTQY

J: TRBJ2-1
V: TRBV7-8
CDR3: ASSPRAAEQYNEQF

J: TRBJ1-2
V: TRBV28
CDR3: ASSHGTGDYGYT

J: TRBJ1-4
V: TRBV6-1
CDR3: ASSEIRTRYEKLF

J: TRBJ2-1
V: TRBV7-3
CDR3: ASSLTGEFYNEQF

J: TRBJ2-1
V: TRBV7-9
CDR3: ASSLARAEGEGTYNEQF

J: TRBJ2-7
V: TRBV7-9
CDR3: ASSSAETTGFEQY

J: TRBJ1-1
V: TRBV29-1
CDR3: SVDIRTWDARGTEAF

J: TRBJ1-1
V: TRBV15
CDR3: ATSRDQDSLGAF

J: TRBJ2-2
V: TRBV6-5
CDR3: ASSFRGNTGELF

J: TRBJ2-7
V: TRBV7-6
CDR3: VSSFGAGNYEQY

J: TRBJ1-1
V: TRBV11-2
CDR3: ASSLWGALNTEAF

J: TRBJ2-1
V: TRBV10-3
CDR3: AIRDPGLGQYNEQF

J: TRBJ1-6
V: TRBV6-8
CDR3: ASNDYRVYNSPLH

J: TRBJ2-7
V: TRBV7-9
CDR3: ASSLDRDRASYEQY

J: TRBJ2-1
V: TRBV27
CDR3: ASSPVRGREQF

J: TRBJ2-7
V: TRBV11-2
CDR3: ASSLEDRAYEQY

J: TRBJ2-7
V: TRBV12-3/TRBV12-4
CDR3: ASSAVPGTGLYEQY

J: TRBJ2-2
V: TRBV7-8
CDR3: ASSLRGPGTGELF

J: TRBJ2-1
V: TRBV4-1
CDR3: ASSQDERGEQF